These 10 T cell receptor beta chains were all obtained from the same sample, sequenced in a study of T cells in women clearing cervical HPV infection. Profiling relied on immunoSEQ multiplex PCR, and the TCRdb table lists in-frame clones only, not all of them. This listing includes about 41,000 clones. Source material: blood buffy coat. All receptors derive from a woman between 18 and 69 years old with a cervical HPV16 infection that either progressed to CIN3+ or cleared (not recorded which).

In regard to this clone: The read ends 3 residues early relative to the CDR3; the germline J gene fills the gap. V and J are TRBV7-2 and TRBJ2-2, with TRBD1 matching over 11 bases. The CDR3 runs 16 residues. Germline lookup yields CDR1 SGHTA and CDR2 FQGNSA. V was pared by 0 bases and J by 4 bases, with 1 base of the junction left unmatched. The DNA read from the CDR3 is TGTGCCAGCAGCTTAGCCGGGACAGGGGGCACCGGGGAG. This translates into CASSLAGTGGTGE. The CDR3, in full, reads CASSLAGTGGTGELFF.

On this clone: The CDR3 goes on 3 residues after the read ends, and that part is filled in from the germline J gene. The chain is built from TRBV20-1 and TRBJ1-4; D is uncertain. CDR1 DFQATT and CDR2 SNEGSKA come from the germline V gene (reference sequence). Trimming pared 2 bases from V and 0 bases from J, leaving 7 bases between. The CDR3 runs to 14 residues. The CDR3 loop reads CSARLVATNEKLFF. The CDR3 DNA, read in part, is TGCAGTGCTAGACTGGTAGCAACTAATGAAAAA.

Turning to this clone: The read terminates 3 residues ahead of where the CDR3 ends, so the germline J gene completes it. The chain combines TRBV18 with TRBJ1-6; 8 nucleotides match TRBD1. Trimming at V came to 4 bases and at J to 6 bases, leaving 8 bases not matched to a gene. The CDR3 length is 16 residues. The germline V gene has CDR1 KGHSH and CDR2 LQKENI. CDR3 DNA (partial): TGTGCCAGCTCACGCGTCGGACAGGGCAGTAATTCACCC. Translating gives CASSRVGQGSNSP. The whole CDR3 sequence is CASSRVGQGSNSPLHF.

CDR3 DNA, as far as it was read: TGTGCCAGCAGGGGCAGGGCGGGGGAGACC. Translating it yields CASRGRAGET. In full, the CDR3 is CASRGRAGETQYF. V and J are TRBV7-2 and TRBJ2-5; possibly TRBD2 for D (6 bases). Coverage ceases 3 residues before the CDR3 finishes, and the germline J gene fills in the end. The CDR3 sequence is 13 residues long. Germline CDR1 is SGHTA and CDR2 is FQGNSA. Trimming shortened V by 6 bases and J by 5 bases, and 13 bases separated the two germline ends.

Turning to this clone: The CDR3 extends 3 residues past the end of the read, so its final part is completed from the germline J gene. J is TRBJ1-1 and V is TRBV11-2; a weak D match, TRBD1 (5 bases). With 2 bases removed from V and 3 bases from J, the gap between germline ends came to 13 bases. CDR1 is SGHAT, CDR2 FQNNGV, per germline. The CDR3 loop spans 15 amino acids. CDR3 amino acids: CASSLLLGDYTEAFF. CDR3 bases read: TGTGCCAGCAGCTTACTTCTCGGGGACTACACTGAA.

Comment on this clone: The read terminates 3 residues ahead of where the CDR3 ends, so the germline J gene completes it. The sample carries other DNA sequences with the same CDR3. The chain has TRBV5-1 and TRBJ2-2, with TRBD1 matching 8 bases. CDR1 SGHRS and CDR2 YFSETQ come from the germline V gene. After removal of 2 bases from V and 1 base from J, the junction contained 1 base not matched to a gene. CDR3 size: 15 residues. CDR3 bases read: TGCGCCAGCAGCTTAGACAGGGGGAACACCGGGGAG. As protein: CASSLDRGNTGE. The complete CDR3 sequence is CASSLDRGNTGELFF.

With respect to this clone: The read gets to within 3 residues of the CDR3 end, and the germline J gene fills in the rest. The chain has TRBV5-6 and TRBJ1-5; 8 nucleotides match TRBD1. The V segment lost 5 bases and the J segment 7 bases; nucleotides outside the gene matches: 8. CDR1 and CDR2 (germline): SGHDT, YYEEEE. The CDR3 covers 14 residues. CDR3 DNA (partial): TGTGCCAGCAGTCCTCAGGGGGCCAACCAGCCC. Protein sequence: CASSPQGANQP. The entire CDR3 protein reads CASSPQGANQPQHF.

The CDR3 protein is CSARSGGAQGYTF. Partial CDR3 DNA: TGCAGTGCTAGAAGTGGGGGGGCTCAGGGC. This chain links TRBV20-1 with TRBJ1-2; D might be TRBD1 (6 bases). Coverage ceases 3 residues before the CDR3 finishes, and the germline J gene fills in the end. The CDR3 runs to 13 residues. Germline V lookup: CDR1 DFQATT, CDR2 SNEGSKA (reference sequence).

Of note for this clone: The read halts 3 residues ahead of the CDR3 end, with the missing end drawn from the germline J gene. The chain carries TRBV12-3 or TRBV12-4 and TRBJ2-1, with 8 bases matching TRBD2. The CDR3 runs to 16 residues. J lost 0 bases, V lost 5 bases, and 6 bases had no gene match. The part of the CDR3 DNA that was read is TGTGCCAGCAGTCACGTAGCGGGGAGCTCCTACAATGAG. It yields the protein CASSHVAGSSYNE. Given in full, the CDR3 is CASSHVAGSSYNEQFF.

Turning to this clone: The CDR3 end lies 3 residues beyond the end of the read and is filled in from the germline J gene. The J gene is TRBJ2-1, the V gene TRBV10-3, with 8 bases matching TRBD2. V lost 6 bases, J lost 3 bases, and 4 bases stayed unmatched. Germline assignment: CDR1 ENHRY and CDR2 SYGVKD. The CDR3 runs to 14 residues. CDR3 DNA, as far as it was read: TGTGCCATCAGAGCAGCGGGAGACTACAATGAG. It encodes CAIRAAGDYNE. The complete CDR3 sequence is CAIRAAGDYNEQFF.